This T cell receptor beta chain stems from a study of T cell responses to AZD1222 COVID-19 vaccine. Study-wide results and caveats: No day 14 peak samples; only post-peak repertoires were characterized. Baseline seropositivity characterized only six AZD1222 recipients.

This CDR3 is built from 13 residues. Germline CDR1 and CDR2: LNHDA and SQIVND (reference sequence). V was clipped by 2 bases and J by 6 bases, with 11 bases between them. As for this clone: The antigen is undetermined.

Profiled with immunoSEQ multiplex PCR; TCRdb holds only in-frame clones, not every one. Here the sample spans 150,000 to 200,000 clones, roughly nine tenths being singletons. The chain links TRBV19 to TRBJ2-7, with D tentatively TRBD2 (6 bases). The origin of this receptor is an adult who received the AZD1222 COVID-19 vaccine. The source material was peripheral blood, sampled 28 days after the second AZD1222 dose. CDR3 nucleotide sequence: TGTGCCAGTAGTATAAGGGAGGCTAGCGAGCAGTACTTC. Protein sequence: CASSIREASEQYF. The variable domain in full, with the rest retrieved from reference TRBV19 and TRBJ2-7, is DGGITQSPKYLFRKEGQNVTLSCEQNLNHDAMYWYRQDPGQGLRLIYYSQIVNDFQKGDIAEGYSVSREKKESFPLTVTSAQKNPTAFYLCASSIREASEQYFGPGTRLTVT.